The clone carrying this T cell receptor beta chain was counted at least ten times. This entry belongs to a study of T cells in Graves' hyperthyroidism and ophthalmopathy. TCR beta CDR3 regions were amplified from RNA transcripts. Using the HTBI primer set, a first-round RT-PCR was run on the TCR CDR3. TCRdb used MiXCR to reprocess the multiplex PCR reads, holding one entry per CDR3 protein. This table has around 280,000 distinct CDR3 sequences, 13% appearing once. The sample taken for sequencing was blood. The receptor's source is a woman between 25 and 40 years old with Graves' hyperthyroidism that later progressed to Graves' ophthalmopathy.

Here the CDR3 DNA reads TGTGCCAGCAACCGGGGGGATGGGGCCAACGTCCTGACTTTC. This codes for CASNRGDGANVLTF. The V call is TRBV12-3 or TRBV12-4, the J call TRBJ2-6; 7 bases match TRBD2. Germline trimming cut 7 bases from V and 3 bases from J; bases unmatched to any gene: 3. CDR3 size: 14 residues.